This entry is about one T cell receptor (beta chain). The data were taken from a study of blood T cell repertoires in COVID-19. The wider study: Collection of acute and convalescent COVID-19 samples took place in the United States, Italy and Spain.

The V segment lost 7 bases and the J segment 12 bases; nucleotides outside the gene matches: 9. The CDR3 contains 13 residues. Germline CDR1 is MNHNY and CDR2 is SVGAGI (reference sequence). Sequencing used immunoSEQ multiplex PCR; TCRdb keeps in-frame clones, though not all of them. The table lists under 200,000 clones, about 86% of them singletons. This clonotype was obtained from a man in his late teens or twenties with acute or convalescent COVID-19. The gene calls are TRBV6-6 and TRBJ1-4, with TRBD1 identical over 9 bases. The specimen sequenced was peripheral blood. CDR3 bases: TGTGCCAGCAAGGGACAGGGTCTGTTCGAACTGTTTTTT. Amino acids: CASKGQGLFELFF.